This T cell receptor (beta chain) was captured in a study of beta chain features in type 1 diabetes. This clone was picked up a small number of times. The ends lost 3 bases at V and 2 bases at J; junction bases unmatched: 5. The germline gives CDR1 SGHKS, CDR2 YYEKEE (reference sequence). The CDR3 runs 15 residues. Reverse transcribing all isolated RNA meant expressed TCRB transcripts were sequenced. TCRdb's copy holds only in-frame clones and misses some; the assay was immunoSEQ multiplex PCR. The table lists 850,000 to 900,000 clones, roughly 16% of them singletons. The rearrangement links TRBV5-5 to TRBJ2-3; 8 nucleotides line up with TRBD2. The TCR originated in a young woman in good health. Sequencing was carried out using naive CD4+ T cells from blood. The CDR3 loop reads CASSSGTSPTDTQYF. The CDR3 DNA follows: TGTGCCAGCAGCTCCGGGACTAGTCCCACAGATACGCAGTATTTT.